This T cell receptor (beta chain) is from a study of cytomegalovirus exposure and HLA in healthy donors. Study results and limitations: There were some 150 TCR beta chains listed as cytomegalovirus-associated. For most TCR sequences rarity was the rule, although some public TCRs occurred in many donors.

Comments on this clone: Its matching antigen is unknown.

Libraries were prepared by immunoSEQ multiplex PCR; TCRdb keeps only in-frame clonotypes and omits some of them. Of roughly 150,000 clones listed, roughly 89% are singletons. This CDR3 has 12 residues. V dropped 4 bases and J dropped 7 bases, with 8 bases sitting between them. Germline-derived CDR1 and CDR2 are SGHNT and YENEEA. The sequenced sample consisted of PBMCs. The sequence was obtained from a woman aged 18-30 years in good health and CMV-seropositive. This chain uses TRBV11-3 with TRBJ2-4; tentatively, D is TRBD2 (6 bases). Here the CDR3 DNA reads TGTGCCAGCAGCTCTGGGGGGAACATTCAGTACTTC. The encoded protein is CASSSGGNIQYF.